Presented here are 19 T cell receptor beta chains from one specimen sequenced in a study of blood T cells in healthy people across ages. Primers used in a second PCR of roughly 6 to 12 cycles were a sample-barcoded 5' primer and a J-beta primer mix. A single record per CDR3 protein comes from TCRdb applying MiXCR to the 5' RACE reads. The sample gives about 780,000 distinct CDR3 sequences, roughly 24% of which show up once; about 3% is in the top ten. Separately, the same data were catalogued under a study of T cells of mothers and their children.

Sequenced: blood. All receptors come from a boy younger than 18 in good health.

V gene TRBV10-3 combines with J gene TRBJ1-1; D is uncertain. The V end was cut by 6 bases, the J end by 0 bases, with 14 bases between. Germline V gene sequence: CDR1 ENHRY, CDR2 SYGVKD. This CDR3 comprises 15 residues. CDR3 nucleotide sequence: TGTGCCATCAGCCCGAGGGTAGGGTTGAACACTGAAGCTTTCTTT. This gives the protein CAISPRVGLNTEAFF.

The V call is TRBV5-1, the J call TRBJ2-5; 11 positions match TRBD2. Germline V gives CDR1 SGHRS, CDR2 YFSETQ. Trimming took 7 bases from V and 11 from J; bases not matched to a gene: 19. The CDR3 has 16 amino acids. The CDR3 coding sequence is TGCGCCAGCCTCCCCGGGACTAGCGGTCCCACTGGGGAGCAGTACTTC. Amino acids: CASLPGTSGPTGEQYF. The whole variable domain, filled in from reference TRBV5-1 and TRBJ2-5, reads KAGVTQTPRYLIKTRGQQVTLSCSPISGHRSVSWYQQTPGQGLQFLFEYFSETQRNKGNFPGRFSGRQFSNSRSEMNVSTLELGDSALYLCASLPGTSGPTGEQYFGPGTRLLVL.

The chain recombines TRBV20-1 with TRBJ2-5; TRBD2 matches 14 bases. J was trimmed by 4 bases and V by 0 bases; bases with no gene match: 13. The CDR3 runs 19 residues. Germline V lookup: CDR1 DFQATT, CDR2 SNEGSKA (reference sequence). The CDR3 spells CSARDTGLAGGLGTETQYF. The CDR3, as DNA: TGCAGTGCTAGAGATACAGGACTAGCGGGGGGCCTCGGTACAGAGACCCAGTACTTC.

This clonotype was detected only a few times. The chain carries TRBV10-3 and TRBJ1-4; 8 positions match TRBD1. Germline V gene lookup returns CDR1 ENHRY and CDR2 SYGVKD. Trimming cost V 5 bases and J 6 bases; bases outside gene matches: 5. The CDR3 is made up of 14 amino acids. The CDR3, as DNA: TGTGCCATCAGTCGGGACAGGCAGGATGAAAAACTGTTTTTT. Amino acids: CAISRDRQDEKLFF.

The chain carries TRBV30 and TRBJ1-2, with TRBD1 as a possible D gene (5 bases). The V end lost 5 bases, the J end lost 1 base, and 11 bases lay between the germline ends. Germline lookup yields CDR1 GTSNPN and CDR2 SVGIG (reference sequence). CDR3 length equals 13 residues. The CDR3, as DNA: TGTGCCTGGGGGACGGACCTTAACTATGGCTACACCTTC. This encodes CAWGTDLNYGYTF.

This sequence joins TRBV6-6 and TRBJ2-7; perhaps TRBD2 as D (6 bases). The CDR3 is 12 amino acids. CDR1 MNHNY and CDR2 SVGAGI come from the germline V gene (reference sequence). V was trimmed by 2 bases and J by 5 bases, leaving 7 bases between them. The CDR3 DNA sequence: TGTGCCAGCAGTTACAGGGAGGACGAGCAGTACTTC. This gives the protein CASSYREDEQYF.

Here the CDR3 DNA reads TGTGCCAGCAGTTTGCATCAGGGAAACTATGGCTACACCTTC. It yields the protein CASSLHQGNYGYTF. The chain has TRBV12-3 or TRBV12-4 and TRBJ1-2; possibly TRBD1 for D (5 bases). CDR3 length: 14 residues. V was cut by 3 bases and J by 2 bases, with 10 bases left in between.

A note on this clonotype: One base away lies a much larger clone, so this may be a sequencing read error. The chain links TRBV12-3 or TRBV12-4 to TRBJ2-2; the D gene is possibly TRBD2 (6 bases). This CDR3 has 16 residues. V was cut by 5 bases and J by 2 bases, with 15 bases left in between. In DNA, the CDR3 is TGTGCCAGCAGTCGGGGGATTATTCCTAACACCGGGGAGCTGTTTTTT. Amino acids: CASSRGIIPNTGELFF.

This chain connects TRBV7-2 to TRBJ2-6; D unresolved. CDR1 is SGHTA, CDR2 FQGNSA, per germline. Trimming removed 1 base from V and 0 bases from J, with 16 bases in between. The CDR3 contains 19 residues. CDR3 loop: CASSLVPLTSFSGANVLTF. In DNA, the CDR3 is TGTGCCAGCAGCTTAGTTCCCCTGACATCTTTCTCTGGGGCCAACGTCCTGACTTTC.

A few counts support this clonotype. The V gene is TRBV14, the J gene TRBJ1-4; 8 nucleotides line up with TRBD1. This CDR3 is 17 amino acids long. CDR1 SGHDN and CDR2 FVKESK come from the germline V gene. Trimming at V came to 1 base and at J to 7 bases, leaving 11 bases not matched to a gene. CDR3 sequence reads: CASSQGPGGVFSEKLFF. CDR3 bases: TGTGCCAGCAGCCAAGGCCCAGGGGGCGTTTTTAGTGAAAAACTGTTTTTT.

This clonotype has more than one count but fewer than ten. The chain combines TRBV10-3 with TRBJ1-1, with 9 bases identical to TRBD1. V shed 6 bases, J shed 5 bases, and the junction held 4 bases outside the gene matches. Per the germline V gene, CDR1 is ENHRY and CDR2 is SYGVKD. This CDR3 contains 13 residues. This chain's CDR3 is CAIRSGTGTEAFF. Here the CDR3 DNA reads TGTGCCATCAGGTCCGGGACAGGGACTGAAGCTTTCTTT.

Only a few counts were recorded for this clonotype. The chain employs TRBV5-1 and TRBJ2-7; D is uncertain. CDR1 and CDR2 from the germline V gene are SGHRS and YFSETQ. The CDR3 is made up of 14 amino acids. The V and J ends lost 0 bases and 2 bases respectively, with 9 bases between them. The CDR3 protein is CASSLDLGTYEQYF. In DNA form, the CDR3 reads TGCGCCAGCAGCTTGGATCTGGGAACCTACGAGCAGTACTTC.

This clonotype was observed a few times. This chain uses TRBV7-3 with TRBJ2-3; D perhaps matches TRBD2 (5 bases). Trimming pared 6 bases from V and 5 bases from J, leaving 12 bases between. Germline CDR1 reads SGHTA; CDR2 reads FQGTGA. The CDR3 consists of 13 residues. CDR3 DNA: TGTGCCAGCAGTCCTAGCCCCGGAGATACGCAGTATTTT. It specifies CASSPSPGDTQYF.

The chain links TRBV12-3 or TRBV12-4 to TRBJ1-1, with D possibly matching TRBD1 (5 bases). The CDR3 runs 16 residues. The ends were cut back, 1 base at V and 3 bases at J, with 15 bases in the middle. CDR3: CASSLEVAGPDTEAFF. CDR3 bases: TGTGCCAGCAGTTTAGAAGTAGCAGGGCCGGACACTGAAGCTTTCTTT.

Many counts were recorded for this clonotype. This chain links TRBV6-5 with TRBJ2-2; TRBD1 or TRBD2 may be the D gene (5 bases each). CDR1 MNHEY and CDR2 SVGAGI come from the germline V gene. The CDR3 has 16 amino acids. Trimming removed 0 bases from V and 4 bases from J, with 12 bases in between. Here the CDR3 DNA reads TGTGCCAGCAGTTACTCCGGGGCTATTGGCACCGGGGAGCTGTTTTTT. It yields the protein CASSYSGAIGTGELFF.

The J gene is TRBJ2-7, the V gene TRBV4-1; 9 bases match TRBD1. CDR1 and CDR2 from the germline V gene are MGHRA and YSYEKL. V gave up 1 base and J gave up 2 bases; unmatched junction bases: 9. This CDR3 is 17 amino acids long. CDR3 in DNA: TGCGCCAGCAGCCAAGGGACAGGGGCAGGTAGGACCTACGAGCAGTACTTC. Amino acids: CASSQGTGAGRTYEQYF.

V gene TRBV11-2 combines with J gene TRBJ2-5; 10 positions agree with TRBD1. The J call is uncertain, as TRBJ2-1 better fits the DNA end. This CDR3 has 16 amino acids. Germline assignment: CDR1 SGHAT and CDR2 FQNNGV. CDR3 coding DNA: TGTGCCAGCAGCCATCCGGGACAGGGGATGGACAATGAGCAGTTCTTC. It yields the protein CASSHPGQGMDNEQFF.

This clonotype was seen ten or more times. The V call is TRBV28, the J call TRBJ2-6; no firm D call. The CDR3 is made up of 14 amino acids. CDR1 and CDR2 (germline): MDHEN, SYDVKM. V lost 7 bases and J lost 4, with 11 bases in between. In nucleotides, the CDR3 is TGTGCCAGCACCCCACACTCCGGGGCCAACGTCCTGACTTTC. As protein: CASTPHSGANVLTF.

The chain recombines TRBV10-3 with TRBJ1-5, with a weak D call TRBD1 (6 bases). The CDR3 has 14 residues. CDR1 is ENHRY, CDR2 SYGVKD, per germline. Trimming shortened V by 3 bases and J by 1 base, and 7 bases separated the two germline ends. The CDR3 sequence: CAISDGGSNQPQHF. CDR3 DNA: TGTGCCATCAGTGATGGGGGCAGCAATCAGCCCCAGCATTTT.